The subject of this entry is one T cell receptor beta chain. Its cognate antigen is unknown. This CDR3 is 18 amino acids long. Trimming shortened V by 0 bases and J by 3 bases, and 21 bases separated the two germline ends. CDR1 is LGHNA and CDR2 is YNFKEQ in the germline V gene. These data come from a study of blood T cells in healthy people across ages. A J-beta primer mix and a sample-barcoded 5' primer were used in a second PCR of about 7 to 12 cycles. Each CDR3 protein is one row after TCRdb ran MiXCR on the 5' RACE reads. The profile shows hundreds of thousands of distinct CDR3 sequences, 35% to 40% of them singletons. Study conclusions and caveats: Estimated diversity across one million T cells was deemed an underestimate. More naive CD4+ cells and higher diversity were found in long-lived than in aged donors. Naive T cell percentage and TCR beta diversity correlated strongly.

Sequences were obtained from blood. This TCR was recovered from a man in his late teens or twenties in good health. The V gene is TRBV4-2, the J gene TRBJ2-7, with a weak D call TRBD2 (5 bases). The DNA for the CDR3 is TGTGCCAGCAGCCAAGAGGGTGAAGAGGACTCGACGTACTACGAGCAGTACTTC. Encoded protein: CASSQEGEEDSTYYEQYF.